Sequencing of this T cell receptor beta chain was carried out in a study of blood T cell repertoires in COVID-19. At the level of the study: Sites in the United States, Italy and Spain provided acute and convalescent COVID-19 samples.

Germline lookup yields CDR1 LNHNV and CDR2 YYDKDF (reference sequence). This CDR3 is built from 15 residues. V lost 1 base and J lost 4, with 11 bases in between. Per the original methods: Scientists estimated how many nucleated cells there were by amplifying reference gene primers. Here immunoSEQ multiplex PCR was the method, and the copy in TCRdb shows in-frame clones only, minus some. That table supplies the V and J calls and clone size; D and trimming were determined from the DNA. The sample lists around 480,000 clones; around 89% were seen once. Input material: peripheral blood. The receptor was derived from a woman aged 45 to 65 with COVID-19, enrolled during active disease. The chain recombines TRBV15 with TRBJ1-5; D call uncertain. The CDR3 region is CATSRGSGSNQPQHF. CDR3 sequence (DNA): TGTGCCACCAGCAGAGGATCGGGATCTAATCAGCCCCAGCATTTT.